This is a list of T cell receptor beta chains from one sample in a study of cytomegalovirus exposure and HLA in healthy donors. The protocol was immunoSEQ multiplex PCR, while the TCRdb copy is restricted to in-frame clones and leaves out a portion. Among about 140,000 clones, about 75% were seen once, and the ten largest hold about 3.5%. The sequenced sample consisted of PBMCs. The receptors originated from a middle-aged man in good health and CMV-seronegative. Each CDR3 is given with its conserved first and last residue. The order of the fields is V gene, D gene, J gene, CDR3 protein. D genes are given only for firm matches.

TRBV4-1,-,TRBJ1-2,CASSQAGQGRNYGYTF
TRBV7-6,TRBD2,TRBJ2-5,CASSLGVGTSGQETQYF
TRBV9,-,TRBJ2-1,CASSVGGGGSYNEQFF
TRBV4-3,-,TRBJ2-7,CASSQDRSTAYEQYF
TRBV7-3,-,TRBJ2-5,CASSPGGRETQYF
TRBV19,-,TRBJ1-2,CASSAAGAVYGYTF
TRBV4-1,TRBD1,TRBJ2-3,CASSQDTGGTDTQYF
TRBV7-3,TRBD2,TRBJ2-1,CASSTPGGLARRTQFF
TRBV19,-,TRBJ1-4,CASSHRQNEKLFF
TRBV5-1,TRBD1,TRBJ1-6,CASSQGQGNSPLHF
TRBV5-4,-,TRBJ2-7,CASRPVGQGELPVSDEQYF
TRBV27,-,TRBJ2-7,CASSFNRGGTDPYEQYF
TRBV14,-,TRBJ2-7,CASSQLGLSSYEQYF
TRBV25-1,-,TRBJ1-1,CASAQNSGRTEAFF